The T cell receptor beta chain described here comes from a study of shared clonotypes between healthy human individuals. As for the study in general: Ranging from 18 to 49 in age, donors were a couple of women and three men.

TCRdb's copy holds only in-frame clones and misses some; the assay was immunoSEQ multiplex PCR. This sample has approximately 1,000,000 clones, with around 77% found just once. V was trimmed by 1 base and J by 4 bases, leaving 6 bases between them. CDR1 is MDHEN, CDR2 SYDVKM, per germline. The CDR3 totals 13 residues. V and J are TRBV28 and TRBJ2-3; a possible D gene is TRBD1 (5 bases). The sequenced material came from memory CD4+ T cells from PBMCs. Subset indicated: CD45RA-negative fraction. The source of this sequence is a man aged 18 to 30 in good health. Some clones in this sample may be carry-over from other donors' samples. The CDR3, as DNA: TGTGCCAGCAGTTTATCAGGGTCAGATACGCAGTATTTT. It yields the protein CASSLSGSDTQYF.